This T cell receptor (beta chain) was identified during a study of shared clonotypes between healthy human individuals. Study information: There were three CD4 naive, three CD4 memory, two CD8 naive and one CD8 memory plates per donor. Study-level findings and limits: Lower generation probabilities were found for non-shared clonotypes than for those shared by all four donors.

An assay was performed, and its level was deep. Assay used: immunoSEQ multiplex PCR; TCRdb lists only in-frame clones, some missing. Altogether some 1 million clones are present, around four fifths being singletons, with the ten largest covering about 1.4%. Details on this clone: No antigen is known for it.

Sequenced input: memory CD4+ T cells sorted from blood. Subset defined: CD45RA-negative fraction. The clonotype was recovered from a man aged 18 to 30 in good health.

The CDR3 nucleotides are TGTGCCAGCACGGACATTGGGCTTGAGCAGTTCTTC. This translates into CASTDIGLEQFF. This chain joins TRBV6-5 and TRBJ2-1, with a tentative D call TRBD1 (5 bases). Germline values: CDR1 MNHEY, CDR2 SVGAGI. The ends were cut back, 7 bases at V and 9 bases at J, with 13 bases in the middle. CDR3 length: 12 residues.